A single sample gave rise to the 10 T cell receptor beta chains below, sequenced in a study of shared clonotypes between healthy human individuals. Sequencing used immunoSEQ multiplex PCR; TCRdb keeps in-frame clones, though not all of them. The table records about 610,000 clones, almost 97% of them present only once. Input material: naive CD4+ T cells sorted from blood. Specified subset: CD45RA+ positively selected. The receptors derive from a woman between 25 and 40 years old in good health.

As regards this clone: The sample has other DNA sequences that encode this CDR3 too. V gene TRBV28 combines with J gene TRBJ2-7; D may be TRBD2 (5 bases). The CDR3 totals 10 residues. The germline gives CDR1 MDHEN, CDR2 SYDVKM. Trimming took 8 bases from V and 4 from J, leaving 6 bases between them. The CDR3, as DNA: TGTGCCAGCTCGGGGTACGAGCAGTACTTC. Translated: CASSGYEQYF. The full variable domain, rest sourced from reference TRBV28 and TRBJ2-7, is DVKVTQSSRYLVKRTGEKVFLECVQDMDHENMFWYRQDPGLGLRLIYFSYDVKMKEKGDIPEGYSVSREKKERFSLILESASTNQTSMYLCASSGYEQYFGPGTRLTVT.

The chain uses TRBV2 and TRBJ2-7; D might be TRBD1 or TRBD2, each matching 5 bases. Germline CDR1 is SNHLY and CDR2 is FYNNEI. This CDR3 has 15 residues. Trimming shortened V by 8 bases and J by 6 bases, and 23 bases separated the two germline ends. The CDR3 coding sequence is TGTGCCAGCGGGCTATCCGCTGGTGTCGGGACCGAGCAGTACTTC. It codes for CASGLSAGVGTEQYF.

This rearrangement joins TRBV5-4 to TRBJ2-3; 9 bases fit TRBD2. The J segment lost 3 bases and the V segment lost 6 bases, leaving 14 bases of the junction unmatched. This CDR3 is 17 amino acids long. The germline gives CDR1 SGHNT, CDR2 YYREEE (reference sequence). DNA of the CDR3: TGTGCCAGCACCAACCCAGTGGCGGGAGGGCCAACAGATACGCAGTATTTT. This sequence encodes CASTNPVAGGPTDTQYF. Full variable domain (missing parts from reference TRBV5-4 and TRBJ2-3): ETGVTQSPTHLIKTRGQQVTLRCSSQSGHNTVSWYQQALGQGPQFIFQYYREEENGRGNFPPRFSGLQFPNYSSELNVNALELDDSALYLCASTNPVAGGPTDTQYFGPGTRLTVL.

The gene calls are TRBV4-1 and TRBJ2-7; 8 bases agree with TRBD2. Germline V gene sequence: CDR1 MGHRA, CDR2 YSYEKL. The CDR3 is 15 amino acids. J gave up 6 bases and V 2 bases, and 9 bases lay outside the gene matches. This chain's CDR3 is CASSQPAGGSTEQYF. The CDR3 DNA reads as TGCGCCAGCAGCCAACCGGCGGGAGGTAGCACCGAGCAGTACTTC.

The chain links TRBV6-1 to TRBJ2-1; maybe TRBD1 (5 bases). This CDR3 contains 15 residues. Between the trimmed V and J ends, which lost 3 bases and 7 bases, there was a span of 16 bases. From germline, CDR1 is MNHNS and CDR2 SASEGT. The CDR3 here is CASSDIGEIINEQFF. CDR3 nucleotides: TGTGCCAGCAGTGATATAGGGGAAATTATTAATGAGCAGTTCTTC.

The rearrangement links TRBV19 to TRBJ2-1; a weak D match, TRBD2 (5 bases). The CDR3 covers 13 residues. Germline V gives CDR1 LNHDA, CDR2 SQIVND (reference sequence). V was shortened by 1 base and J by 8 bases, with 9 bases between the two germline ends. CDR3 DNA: TGTGCCAGTAGTATAGGCCTGGGAGATGAGCAGTTCTTC. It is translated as CASSIGLGDEQFF.

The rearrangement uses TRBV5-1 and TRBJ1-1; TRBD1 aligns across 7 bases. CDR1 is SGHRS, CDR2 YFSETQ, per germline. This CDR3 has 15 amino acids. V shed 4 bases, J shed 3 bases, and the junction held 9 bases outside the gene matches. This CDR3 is CASSRADRDDTEAFF. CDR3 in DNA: TGCGCCAGCAGCCGAGCCGACAGGGACGACACTGAAGCTTTCTTT.

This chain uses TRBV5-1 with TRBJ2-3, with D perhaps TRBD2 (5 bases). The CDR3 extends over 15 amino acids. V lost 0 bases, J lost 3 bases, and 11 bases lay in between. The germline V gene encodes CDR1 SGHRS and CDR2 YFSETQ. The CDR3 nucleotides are TGCGCCAGCAGCTTGGTCAGCCCGGGGACAGATACGCAGTATTTT. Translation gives CASSLVSPGTDTQYF.

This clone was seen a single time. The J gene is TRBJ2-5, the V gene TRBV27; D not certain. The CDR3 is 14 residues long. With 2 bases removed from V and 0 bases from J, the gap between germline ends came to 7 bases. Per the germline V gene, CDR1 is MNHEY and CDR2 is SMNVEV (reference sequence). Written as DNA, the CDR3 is TGTGCCAGCAGTTTAACCTACAACCAAGAGACCCAGTACTTC. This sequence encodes CASSLTYNQETQYF.

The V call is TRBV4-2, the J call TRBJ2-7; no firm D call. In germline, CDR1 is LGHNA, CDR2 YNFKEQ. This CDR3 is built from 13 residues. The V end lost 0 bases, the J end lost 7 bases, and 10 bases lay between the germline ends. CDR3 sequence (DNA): TGTGCCAGCAGCCAAGATGTTAGCTGGGAGCAGTACTTC. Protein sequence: CASSQDVSWEQYF.